One and the same sample provided the 22 T cell receptor beta chains below, sequenced in a study of PD-1 blockade in classical Hodgkin lymphoma. The data were produced by immunoSEQ multiplex PCR, yet TCRdb's version contains in-frame clones alone and is incomplete. The table has 95,000 to 100,000 clones, roughly 89% seen once. After autologous stem cell transplantation all patients relapsed, and prior brentuximab vedotin exposure differed between cohorts. Sequenced material: peripheral blood mononuclear cells (PBMCs), taken before the second cycle of nivolumab. Receptors were obtained from a human donor with classical Hodgkin lymphoma.

The chain links TRBV9 to TRBJ1-3, with a weak D call TRBD1 (5 bases). The germline gives CDR1 SGDLS, CDR2 YYNGEE. V was trimmed by 4 bases and J by 0 bases, leaving 14 bases between them. CDR3 length: 16 residues. CDR3 in amino acids: CASSFRPQDSGNTIYF. CDR3 DNA sequence: TGTGCCAGCAGCTTCAGACCACAGGACTCTGGAAACACCATATATTTT.

The gene calls are TRBV6-6 and TRBJ2-7, with 7 bases identical to TRBD2. With 6 bases clipped from V and 0 bases from J, the junction kept 11 bases outside the gene matches. The CDR3 extends over 16 amino acids. Germline CDR1 is MNHNY and CDR2 is SVGAGI (reference sequence). Here the CDR3 reads CASSLPRGRVSYEQYF. Here the CDR3 DNA reads TGTGCCAGCAGCTTACCGCGGGGGAGGGTCTCCTACGAGCAGTACTTC.

The V and J genes are TRBV21-1 and TRBJ1-1; whether TRBD1, the table's D call, matches the DNA was not checked. TRBV21-1 is listed as a pseudogene. This CDR3 contains 17 residues. DNA for the CDR3: TGTGCCAGCAGCAAAGTCCGAGGTGTCAGGGGGAACACTGAAGCTTTCTTT. Protein: CASSKVRGVRGNTEAFF.

The chain uses TRBV7-2 and TRBJ2-2, with 8 bases lining up with TRBD1. Germline V gene sequence: CDR1 SGHTA, CDR2 FQGNSA. The J segment lost 5 bases and the V segment lost 5 bases, leaving 7 bases of the junction unmatched. The CDR3 is 15 amino acids. This chain's CDR3 is CASSVSRQGTGELFF. The CDR3 region has the DNA TGTGCCAGCAGCGTATCGCGACAGGGGACCGGGGAGCTGTTTTTT.

The chain uses TRBV19 and TRBJ1-5; D possibly corresponds to TRBD1 (5 bases). Trimming removed 11 bases from V and 3 bases from J, with 20 bases in between. Per germline, CDR1 LNHDA and CDR2 SQIVND (reference sequence). The CDR3 consists of 15 residues. CDR3 sequence (DNA): TGTGCCGGGGGAGTTTATGGGGGTGACAATCAGCCCCAGCATTTT. This codes for CAGGVYGGDNQPQHF.

This sequence joins TRBV30 and TRBJ2-5; the D is unclear. Per germline, CDR1 GTSNPN and CDR2 SVGIG (reference sequence). The CDR3 extends over 13 amino acids. Trimming took off 2 bases at V and 2 bases at J, with 9 bases between the two ends. In DNA, the CDR3 is TGTGCCTGGAGTCCGGGCCCACAAGAGACCCAGTACTTC. It yields the protein CAWSPGPQETQYF. Based on the CDR3 plus reference TRBV30 and TRBJ2-5, the full variable domain is SQTIHQWPATLVQPVGSPLSLECTVEGTSNPNLYWYRQAAGRGLQLLFYSVGIGQISSEVPQNLSASRPQDRQFILSSKKLLLSDSGFYLCAWSPGPQETQYFGPGTRLLVL.

This clone is a singleton in its sample. The chain has TRBV7-2 and TRBJ2-1, with TRBD2 identical over 12 bases. Trimming at V came to 1 base and at J to 8 bases, leaving 6 bases not matched to a gene. CDR1 and CDR2 from the germline V gene are SGHTA and FQGNSA. The CDR3 spans 16 residues. The CDR3 region is CASSLVPSGGAHEQFF. The DNA for the CDR3 is TGTGCCAGCAGCTTAGTTCCTAGCGGGGGGGCCCATGAGCAGTTCTTC.

Comments on this clone: This sample includes further DNA sequences coding for the same CDR3. The V and J genes are TRBV29-1 and TRBJ1-2, with D hard to call. V lost 6 bases and J 5 bases, leaving 10 bases between the germline ends. Germline V CDR1 and CDR2: SQVTM, ANQGSEA. The CDR3 extends over 11 amino acids. Here the CDR3 DNA reads TGCAGCGTGGGTGGGGTGTATGGCTACACCTTC. As protein: CSVGGVYGYTF.

This sequence joins TRBV5-8 and TRBJ2-1; 9 nucleotides line up with TRBD1. Germline trimming cut 3 bases from V and 2 bases from J; bases unmatched to any gene: 9. CDR3 length equals 17 residues. Looked up from germline, CDR1 is SGHTS and CDR2 is YDEGEE. The CDR3 coding sequence is TGTGCCAGCAGCTCGGACCCCGGGACAGGGACCTACAATGAGCAGTTCTTC. The encoded protein is CASSSDPGTGTYNEQFF.

The chain is built from TRBV7-3 and TRBJ2-1; D gene uncertain. Deletions cut 0 bases from V and 0 bases from J, with 3 bases between. Looked up from germline, CDR1 is SGHTA and CDR2 is FQGTGA. This CDR3 contains 14 residues. The CDR3 here is CASSLTSSYNEQFF. The CDR3 nucleotides read TGTGCCAGCAGCTTAACAAGCTCCTACAATGAGCAGTTCTTC. Supplemented by reference TRBV7-3 and TRBJ2-1, the full variable domain reads GAGVSQTPSNKVTEKGKYVELRCDPISGHTALYWYRQSLGQGPEFLIYFQGTGAADDSGLPNDRFFAVRPEGSVSTLKIQRTERGDSAVYLCASSLTSSYNEQFFGPGTRLTVL.

This chain uses TRBV10-3 with TRBJ1-2; 8 nucleotides agree with TRBD1. V was clipped by 0 bases and J by 6 bases; unmatched bases: 6. Germline assignment: CDR1 ENHRY and CDR2 SYGVKD. The CDR3 runs to 15 residues. The CDR3 loop reads CAISESRDRTHGYTF. CDR3 DNA: TGTGCCATCAGTGAGTCCCGGGACAGGACCCATGGCTACACCTTC.

The chain joins TRBV18 to TRBJ1-1, with TRBD1 matching 7 bases. The V segment lost 4 bases and the J segment 1 base; nucleotides outside the gene matches: 6. The CDR3 covers 15 residues. From germline, CDR1 is KGHSH and CDR2 LQKENI. The CDR3 region is CASSLRTGSNTEAFF. CDR3 nucleotides: TGTGCCAGCTCACTTAGGACAGGTTCGAACACTGAAGCTTTCTTT.

The J gene is TRBJ2-6, the V gene TRBV19, with D maybe TRBD1 (6 bases). This CDR3 spans 18 amino acids. The V end was cut by 1 base, the J end by 2 bases, with 15 bases between. Germline V gene data show CDR1 as LNHDA and CDR2 as SQIVND (reference sequence). CDR3 DNA: TGTGCCAGTAGTATAGGCTTTCCTTACAGGGCTGGGGCCAACGTCCTGACTTTC. This gives the protein CASSIGFPYRAGANVLTF.

The chain's CDR3 is CASASGGQAPGEQYF. The CDR3 DNA is TGTGCCAGCGCCTCGGGGGGGCAGGCCCCTGGTGAGCAGTACTTC. The gene calls are TRBV6-6 and TRBJ2-7; TRBD2 agrees at 8 bases. The CDR3 is 15 amino acids. CDR1 MNHNY and CDR2 SVGAGI come from the germline V gene (reference sequence). Trimming removed 8 bases from V and 7 bases from J; junction bases left unmatched: 16.

The CDR3 reads CASSWSSGVVETQYF. CDR3 bases: TGTGCCAGCAGTTGGTCGAGCGGGGTAGTGGAGACCCAGTACTTC. The chain uses TRBV27 and TRBJ2-5; 7 bases are a match to TRBD2. V lost 4 bases to trimming and J lost 5 bases; unmatched junction nucleotides: 10. The V gene's germline CDR1 is MNHEY and CDR2 SMNVEV (reference sequence). There are 15 residues in the CDR3.

V usage is TRBV7-9 and J usage is TRBJ2-1; the D gene could be TRBD1 or TRBD2 (5 bases each). CDR3 length: 17 amino acids. Between the trimmed V and J ends, which lost 4 bases and 0 bases, there was a span of 16 bases. Germline CDR1 is SEHNR and CDR2 is FQNEAQ (reference sequence). CDR3 nucleotide sequence: TGTGCCAGCAGCTCCACCCCGGGGCTACACTCCTACAATGAGCAGTTCTTC. Translated, it gives CASSSTPGLHSYNEQFF.

This clone was observed once. Written as DNA, the CDR3 is TGTGCCAGCAGCTTAGGGTGGGGACGAAATCAGCCCCAGCATTTT. This encodes CASSLGWGRNQPQHF. The chain joins TRBV7-8 to TRBJ1-5; tentatively, D is TRBD1 (5 bases). This CDR3 spans 15 amino acids. CDR1 is SGHVS and CDR2 is FQNEAQ in the germline V gene. V lost 1 base, J lost 4 bases, and 11 bases lay in between.

Points on this clone: No conserved phenylalanine or tryptophan ends this CDR3, so it is likely a read error. The chain recombines TRBV4-2 with TRBJ2-6; D gene uncertain. Germline V CDR1 and CDR2: LGHNA, YNFKEQ. CDR3 length: 16 amino acids. Trimming stripped 3 bases from V and 0 bases from J, with 9 bases between. The CDR3 here is CASSQALVSGANVLTS. For the CDR3, the DNA is TGTGCCAGCAGCCAGGCCCTGGTCTCTGGGGCCAACGTCCTGACTTCC.

The rearrangement joins TRBV28 to TRBJ2-7, with a tentative D call TRBD1 (5 bases). The germline gives CDR1 MDHEN, CDR2 SYDVKM. The CDR3 is made up of 13 amino acids. Trimming removed 5 bases at V and 2 bases at J, with 10 bases between. In DNA form, the CDR3 reads TGTGCCAGCAGTGTTGGGGCACCCTACGAGCAGTACTTC. Protein sequence: CASSVGAPYEQYF.

The chain has TRBV6-1 and TRBJ2-7; the D gene is possibly TRBD2 (5 bases). This CDR3 region has 13 residues. Germline CDR1 is MNHNS and CDR2 is SASEGT. V was shortened by 0 bases and J by 6 bases, with 9 bases between the two germline ends. The CDR3 DNA follows: TGTGCCAGCAGTGAAGCGCGAGGGTCCGAGCAGTACTTC. Translating gives CASSEARGSEQYF.

The chain uses TRBV7-9 and TRBJ1-2; D not resolved. CDR3 length: 16 amino acids. Germline-derived CDR1 and CDR2 are SEHNR and FQNEAQ (reference sequence). Trimming shortened V by 0 bases and J by 5 bases, and 16 bases separated the two germline ends. CDR3 protein: CASSLASGSGGYGYTF. The CDR3 DNA follows: TGTGCCAGCAGCTTAGCGAGCGGTTCTGGAGGGTATGGCTACACCTTC.

The chain carries TRBV18 and TRBJ2-7; possible D gene TRBD1, 5 bases. This CDR3 spans 14 amino acids. Trimming took off 2 bases at V and 6 bases at J, with 14 bases between the two ends. The germline gives CDR1 KGHSH, CDR2 LQKENI. The CDR3 coding sequence is TGTGCCAGCTCACCAGTCGGGCAGGGAACCGAGCAGTACTTC. Protein: CASSPVGQGTEQYF.